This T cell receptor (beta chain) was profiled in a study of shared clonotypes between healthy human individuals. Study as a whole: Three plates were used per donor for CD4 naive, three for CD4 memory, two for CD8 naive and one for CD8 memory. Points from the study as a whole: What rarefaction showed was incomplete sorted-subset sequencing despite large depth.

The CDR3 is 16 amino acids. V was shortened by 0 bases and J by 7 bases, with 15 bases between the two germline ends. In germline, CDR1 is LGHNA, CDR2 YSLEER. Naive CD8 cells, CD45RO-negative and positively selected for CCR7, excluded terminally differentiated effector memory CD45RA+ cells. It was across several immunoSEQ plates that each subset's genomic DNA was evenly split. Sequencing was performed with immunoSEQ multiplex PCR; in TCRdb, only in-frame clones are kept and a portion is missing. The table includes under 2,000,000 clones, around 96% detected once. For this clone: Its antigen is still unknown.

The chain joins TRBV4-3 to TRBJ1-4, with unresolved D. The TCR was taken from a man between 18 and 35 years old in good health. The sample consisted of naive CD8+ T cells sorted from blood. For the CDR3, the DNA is TGCGCCAGCAGCCAAGATAGGCACCTTGGGAGTGAAAAACTGTTTTTT. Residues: CASSQDRHLGSEKLFF.